This entry lists 2 T cell receptor beta chains sequenced from one sample in a study of cytomegalovirus exposure and HLA in healthy donors (dated by TCRdb to 2015 to 2018). The library was prepared using the immunoSEQ multiplex PCR assay. The multiplex PCR relied on a mix of 60 forward primers for TCR Vbeta segments and 13 reverse primers for TCR Jbeta segments. TCRdb holds this immuneACCESS table with in-frame rearrangements only. Some clones are missing; in checked studies, unresolved V genes explain under half, and the rest has no known cause. Here the sample has approximately 88,000 clones; 70% to 85% occur a single time. The biggest ten clones account for 5% to 5.5% of the sample. Sequenced material: PBMCs. The receptors were gathered from a man younger than 45 in good health and CMV-seropositive.

Comments on this clone: The junction does not match germline at one end; this may be a read error. V usage is TRBV6-1 and J usage is TRBJ1-5; 7 positions agree with TRBD1. Germline-derived CDR1 and CDR2 are MNHNS and SASEGT. The CDR3 is 14 amino acids. The CDR3 sequence: CASIRQAGGFCESF. The CDR3 nucleotides are TGTGCCAGCATTCGACAGGCAGGGGGATTCTGCGAAAGTTTT.

This chain's CDR3 is CASSSGLAGGLKSGELFF. CDR3 DNA sequence: TGTGCCAGCAGCTCCGGACTAGCGGGGGGGCTTAAGAGCGGGGAGCTGTTTTTT. The gene calls are TRBV7-3 and TRBJ2-2, with 15 positions matching TRBD2. CDR3 length: 18 amino acids. Germline values: CDR1 SGHTA, CDR2 FQGTGA. V lost 4 bases to trimming and J lost 7 bases; unmatched junction nucleotides: 10.